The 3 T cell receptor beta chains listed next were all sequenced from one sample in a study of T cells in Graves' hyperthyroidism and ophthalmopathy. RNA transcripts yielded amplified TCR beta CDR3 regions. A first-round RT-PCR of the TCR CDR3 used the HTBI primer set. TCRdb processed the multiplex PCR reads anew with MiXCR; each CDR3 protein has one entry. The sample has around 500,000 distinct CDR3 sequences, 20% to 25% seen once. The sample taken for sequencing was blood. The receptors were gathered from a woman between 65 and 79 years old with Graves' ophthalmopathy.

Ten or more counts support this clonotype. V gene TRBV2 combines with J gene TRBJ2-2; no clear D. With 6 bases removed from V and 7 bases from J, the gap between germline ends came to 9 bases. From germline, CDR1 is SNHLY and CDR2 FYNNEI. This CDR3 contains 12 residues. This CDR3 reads CASRARDGELFF. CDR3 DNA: TGTGCCAGCAGGGCACGAGACGGGGAGCTGTTTTTT.

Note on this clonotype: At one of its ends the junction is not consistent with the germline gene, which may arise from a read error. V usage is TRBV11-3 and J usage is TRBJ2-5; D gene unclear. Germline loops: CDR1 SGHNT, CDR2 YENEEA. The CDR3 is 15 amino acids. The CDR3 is CASSQTGLYQETQYF. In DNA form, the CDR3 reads TGCGCCAGCAGCCAGACTGGTCTGTACCAAGAGACCCAGTACTTC.

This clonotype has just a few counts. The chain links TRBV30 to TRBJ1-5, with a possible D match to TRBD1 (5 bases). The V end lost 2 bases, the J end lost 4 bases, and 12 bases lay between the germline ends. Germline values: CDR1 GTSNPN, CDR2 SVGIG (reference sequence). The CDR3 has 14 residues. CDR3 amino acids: CAWSLGAANQPQHF. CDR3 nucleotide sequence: TGTGCCTGGAGTCTAGGGGCGGCAAATCAGCCCCAGCATTTT.